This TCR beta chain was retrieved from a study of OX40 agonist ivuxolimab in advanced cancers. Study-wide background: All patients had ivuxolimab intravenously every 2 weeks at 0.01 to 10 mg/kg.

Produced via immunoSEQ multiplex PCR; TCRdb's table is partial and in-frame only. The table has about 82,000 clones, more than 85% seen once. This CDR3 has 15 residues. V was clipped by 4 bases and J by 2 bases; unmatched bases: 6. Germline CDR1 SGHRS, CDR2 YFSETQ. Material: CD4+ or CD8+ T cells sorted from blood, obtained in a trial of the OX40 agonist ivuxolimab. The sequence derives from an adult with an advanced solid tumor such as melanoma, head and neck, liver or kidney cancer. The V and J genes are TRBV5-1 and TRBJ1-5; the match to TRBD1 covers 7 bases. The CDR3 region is CASSANTGGNQPQHF. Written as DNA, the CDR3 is TGCGCCAGCAGCGCAAATACAGGGGGCAATCAGCCCCAGCATTTT.